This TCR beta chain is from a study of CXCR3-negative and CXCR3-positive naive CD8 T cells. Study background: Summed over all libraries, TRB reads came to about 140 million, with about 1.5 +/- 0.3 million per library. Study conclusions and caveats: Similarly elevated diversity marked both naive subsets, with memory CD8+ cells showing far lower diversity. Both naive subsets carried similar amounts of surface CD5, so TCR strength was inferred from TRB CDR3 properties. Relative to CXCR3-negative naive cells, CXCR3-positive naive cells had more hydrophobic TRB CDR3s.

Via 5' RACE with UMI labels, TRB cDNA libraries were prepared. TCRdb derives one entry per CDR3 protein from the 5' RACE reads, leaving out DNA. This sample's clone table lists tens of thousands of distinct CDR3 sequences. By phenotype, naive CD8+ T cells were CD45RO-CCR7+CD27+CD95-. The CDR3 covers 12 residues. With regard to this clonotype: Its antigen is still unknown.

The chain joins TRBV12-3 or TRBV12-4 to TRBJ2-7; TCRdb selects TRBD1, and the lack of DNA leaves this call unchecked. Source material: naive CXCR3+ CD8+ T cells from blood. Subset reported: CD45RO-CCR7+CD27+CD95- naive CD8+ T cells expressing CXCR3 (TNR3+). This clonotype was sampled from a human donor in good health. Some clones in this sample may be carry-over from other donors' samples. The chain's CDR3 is CASGLGAYEQYF.